The T cell receptor (beta chain) described here comes from a study of vaccination and CD4 T cells after COVID-19. Background on the study: SARS-CoV-2, HCoV-NL63, HCoV-OC43 and HCoV-229E supplied the overlapping spike peptides used to stimulate cells.

Cultured CD4+ T cells had their DNA profiled by the Oncomine TCR Beta short-read assay. TCRdb fed the PCR reads into MiXCR, producing one record per CDR3 protein. The sample shows around 16,000 distinct CDR3 sequences, approximately 57% of them seen only once. Treatment denoted: approximately nine-day PBMC culture with coronavirus spike peptide pools or control peptides (ViraFEST assay). Turning to this clonotype: Antigen: not known.

The CDR3 covers 15 residues. With 1 base removed from V and 1 base from J, the gap between germline ends came to 10 bases. Germline CDR1 is SGHTA and CDR2 is FQGNSA. This sequence joins TRBV7-2 and TRBJ1-1, with D possibly being TRBD1 (5 bases). The clonotype comes from a human donor who had recovered from COVID-19. Sequenced input: CD4+ T cells from blood, cultured in vitro. The CDR3 region has the DNA TGTGCCAGCAGCTTAGATGGGGGTTCGAACACTGAAGCTTTCTTT. As protein: CASSLDGGSNTEAFF.